This T cell receptor (beta chain) was identified in a study of metastatic and nonmetastatic thyroid tumors. Whole-study context: Across blood and tumor or nodule tissue, repertoires from malignant and benign thyroid patients were compared with one another.

In the authors' methods: Using the CDR3 differences seen across clinicopathological groups, the authors built a distant-metastasis classifier for papillary thyroid cancer, which was meant to discriminate distant-metastatic patients. TCRdb used MiXCR to call clones anew from the PCR reads. It is TCRdb's table, rather than the study itself, that gives the V and J calls and clone size. This sample carries 50,000 to 60,000 clones, approximately 19% of them seen once, and the ten largest clones take just under 3%. Study-wide results and limits: According to reports, the diversity of TCR beta was significantly higher in malignant thyroid tumors than in benign nodules, and this held in both blood and tumor samples.

The CDR3 length is 17 residues. CDR1 SGDLS and CDR2 YYNGEE come from the germline V gene. The ends lost 3 bases at V and 5 bases at J; junction bases unmatched: 14. No treatment had been given to any patient before thyroid surgery. In its sample, this clone was seen many times. The antigen remains unidentified. The sample holds other DNA sequences that translate to the same CDR3. The chain carries TRBV9 and TRBJ2-7, with TRBD2 identical over 10 bases. The receptor comes from a female donor with papillary thyroid cancer or a benign thyroid nodule (not recorded which). Some clones in this sample may be carry-over from other donors' samples. The sequenced sample consisted of blood. The CDR3 DNA follows: TGTGCCAGCAGCGACAGGGGAGGTAGCGGGAGGACCGACGAGCAGTACTTC. Its translation is CASSDRGGSGRTDEQYF.